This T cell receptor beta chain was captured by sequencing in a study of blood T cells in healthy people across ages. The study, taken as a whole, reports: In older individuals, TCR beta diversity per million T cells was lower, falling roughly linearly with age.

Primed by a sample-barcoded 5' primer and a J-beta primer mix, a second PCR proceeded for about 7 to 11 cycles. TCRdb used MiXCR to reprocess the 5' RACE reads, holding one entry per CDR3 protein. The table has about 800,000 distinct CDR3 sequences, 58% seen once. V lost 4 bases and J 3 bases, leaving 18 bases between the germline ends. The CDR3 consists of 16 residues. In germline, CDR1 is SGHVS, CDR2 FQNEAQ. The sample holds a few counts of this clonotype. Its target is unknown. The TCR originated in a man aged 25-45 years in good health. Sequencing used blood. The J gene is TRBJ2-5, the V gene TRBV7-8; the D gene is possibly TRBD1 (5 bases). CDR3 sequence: CASSSIEQAFEETQYF. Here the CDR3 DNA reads TGTGCCAGCAGCTCCATCGAACAGGCTTTCGAAGAGACCCAGTACTTC.